This T cell receptor (beta chain) derives from a study of blood T cells in healthy people across ages. Study-wide points: There was a strong correlation between TCR beta diversity and naive T cell percentage. Long-lived donors had more naive CD4+ cells and higher diversity than aged donors.

This clonotype was counted many times. Its cognate antigen is unknown. Together with a sample-barcoded 5' primer, a J-beta primer mix was included in a second PCR lasting about 7 to 11 cycles. TCRdb passed the 5' RACE reads through MiXCR, listing each CDR3 protein once. This sample yields around 650,000 distinct CDR3 sequences, of which about 30% are seen a single time; 15% to 17% belongs to the top ten. The CDR3 spans 14 residues. V was shortened by 8 bases and J by 2 bases, with 16 bases between the two germline ends. The gene calls are TRBV12-3 or TRBV12-4 and TRBJ2-7, with a possible D match to TRBD2 (5 bases). The sequencing input was blood. The clonotype comes from an elderly woman in good health. CDR3: CASARPGSAYEQYF. DNA of the CDR3: TGTGCCAGCGCCAGGCCGGGGTCGGCCTACGAGCAGTACTTC.